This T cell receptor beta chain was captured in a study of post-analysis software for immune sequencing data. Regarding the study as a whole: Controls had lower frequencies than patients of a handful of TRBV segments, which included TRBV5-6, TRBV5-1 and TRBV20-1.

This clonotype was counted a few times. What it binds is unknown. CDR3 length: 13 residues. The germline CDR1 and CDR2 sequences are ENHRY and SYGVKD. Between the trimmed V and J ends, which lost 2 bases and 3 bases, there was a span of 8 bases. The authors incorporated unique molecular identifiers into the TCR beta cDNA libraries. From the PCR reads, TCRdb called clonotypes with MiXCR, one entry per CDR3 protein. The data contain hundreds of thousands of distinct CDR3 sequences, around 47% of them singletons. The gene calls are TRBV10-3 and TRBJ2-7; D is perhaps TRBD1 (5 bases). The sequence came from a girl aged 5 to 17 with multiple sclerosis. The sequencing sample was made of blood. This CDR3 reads CAISEATVYEQYF. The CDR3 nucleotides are TGTGCCATCAGTGAGGCGACAGTCTACGAGCAGTACTTC.